What follows describes a single T cell receptor beta chain. A multiplex PCR was run with 60 Vbeta primers and 13 Jbeta primers. Using immunoSEQ multiplex PCR, the repertoire was profiled, and TCRdb retains in-frame clones only, with some absent. The repertoire consists of approximately 150,000 clones, with around 63% occurring once and the leading ten covering 3.5% to 5.5%. The data were taken from a study of cytomegalovirus exposure and HLA in healthy donors. Germline-derived CDR1 and CDR2 are SGHRS and YFSETQ. The CDR3 spans 17 residues. J was trimmed by 6 bases and V by 4 bases; bases with no gene match: 16.

The chain has TRBV5-1 and TRBJ2-7, with 10 bases matching TRBD1. The sequencing sample was made of PBMCs. The TCR was taken from a woman between 18 and 29 years old in good health and CMV-seropositive. Written as DNA, the CDR3 is TGCGCCAGCAGCCGAACGTCGACAGGGGGCGTCGGGGGCGAGCAGTACTTC. Its protein is CASSRTSTGGVGGEQYF.